The 16 T cell receptor beta chains below were found in one sample sequenced in a study of T cells after yellow fever vaccination. Each CDR3 protein is one row after TCRdb ran MiXCR on the 5' RACE reads. The sample consists of about 350,000 distinct CDR3 sequences, roughly 8.3% of them appearing once. The specimen was PBMCs, collected approximately 40 days after the first yellow fever vaccination. Receptors originate from a young man who received the YFV17D yellow fever vaccine.

This clonotype was observed a handful of times. The rearrangement links TRBV9 to TRBJ2-3; 8 bases map to TRBD1. The CDR3 consists of 16 residues. Germline loops: CDR1 SGDLS, CDR2 YYNGEE. J was trimmed by 2 bases and V by 2 bases; bases with no gene match: 7. CDR3 sequence reads: CASSVGQALLTDTQYF. CDR3 bases: TGTGCCAGCAGCGTGGGACAGGCCTTGCTCACAGATACGCAGTATTTT.

The table lists this clonotype with many counts. The chain links TRBV10-3 to TRBJ1-2, with D unresolved. The CDR3 has 12 amino acids. Trimming shortened V by 4 bases and J by 3 bases, and 6 bases separated the two germline ends. CDR1 is ENHRY, CDR2 SYGVKD, per germline. The CDR3 loop reads CAISGGDYGYTF. CDR3 bases: TGTGCCATCAGTGGCGGGGACTATGGCTACACCTTC.

This chain connects TRBV5-1 to TRBJ1-1, with TRBD1 as a possible D gene (6 bases). Trimming pared 6 bases from V and 1 base from J, leaving 16 bases between. The CDR3 covers 15 residues. Germline V gene sequence: CDR1 SGHRS, CDR2 YFSETQ. The CDR3: CASIDRDNENTEAFF. The CDR3 coding sequence is TGCGCCAGCATAGACCGGGACAATGAGAACACTGAAGCTTTCTTT.

The genes are TRBV7-9 and TRBJ1-2; D not certain. Looked up from germline, CDR1 is SEHNR and CDR2 is FQNEAQ (reference sequence). V was shortened by 4 bases and J by 4 bases, with 16 bases between the two germline ends. CDR3 length: 15 amino acids. The CDR3 loop is CASSSPQPGLYGYTF. DNA of the CDR3: TGTGCCAGCAGCTCCCCGCAGCCGGGCCTCTATGGCTACACCTTC.

In its sample, this clonotype was seen a few times. The V gene is TRBV5-1, the J gene TRBJ2-2; 8 nucleotides align to TRBD2. Germline CDR1 is SGHRS and CDR2 is YFSETQ. The V segment lost 2 bases and the J segment 4 bases; nucleotides outside the gene matches: 4. The CDR3 totals 15 residues. The CDR3, as DNA: TGCGCCAGCAGCTTCGGGGGGGAAGGCACCGGGGAGCTGTTTTTT. It specifies CASSFGGEGTGELFF.

This clonotype has only a few counts. CDR3 sequence reads: CASSPGTSNTGELFF. CDR3 nucleotides: TGTGCCAGCTCACCGGGGACCAGTAACACCGGGGAGCTGTTTTTT. The rearrangement links TRBV18 to TRBJ2-2; D might be TRBD1 or TRBD2, each matching 5 bases. Germline V lookup: CDR1 KGHSH, CDR2 LQKENI. Trimming shortened V by 3 bases and J by 2 bases, and 10 bases separated the two germline ends. The CDR3 totals 15 residues.

There are a few counts of this clonotype. V usage is TRBV4-3 and J usage is TRBJ2-1; D perhaps matches TRBD1 (6 bases). The CDR3 runs to 16 residues. In germline, CDR1 is LGHNA, CDR2 YSLEER. Trimming pared 0 bases from V and 4 bases from J, leaving 13 bases between. The CDR3 DNA reads TGCGCCAGCAGCCAAGATGCCAGGGGTCTTTACAATGAGCAGTTCTTC. Its translation: CASSQDARGLYNEQFF.

This clonotype appeared a few times. This chain links TRBV7-8 with TRBJ1-5; no clear D gene. The V gene lost 0 bases and the J gene lost 3 bases, with 3 bases spanning the gap. This CDR3 has 13 amino acids. The germline V gene encodes CDR1 SGHVS and CDR2 FQNEAQ. This chain's CDR3 is CASSLAYNQPQHF. CDR3 bases: TGTGCCAGCAGCTTAGCGTACAATCAGCCCCAGCATTTT.

The chain uses TRBV29-1 and TRBJ1-1; the D gene is possibly TRBD1 (5 bases). V was cut by 4 bases and J by 11 bases, with 8 bases left in between. This CDR3 has 9 amino acids. Germline V lookup: CDR1 SQVTM, CDR2 ANQGSEA. CDR3 sequence (DNA): TGCAGCGTTGGGGGGGGGGCTTTCTTT. This sequence encodes CSVGGGAFF. The full variable domain, rest sourced from reference TRBV29-1 and TRBJ1-1, is SAVISQKPSRDICQRGTSLTIQCQVDSQVTMMFWYRQQPGQSLTLIATANQGSEATYESGFVIDKFPISRPNLTFSTLTVSNMSPEDSSIYLCSVGGGAFFGQGTRLTVV.

This clonotype was found a few times. V is TRBV4-3 and J is TRBJ1-6, with a weak D call TRBD1 (6 bases). Between the trimmed V and J ends, which lost 1 base and 4 bases, there was a span of 11 bases. Germline V gene data show CDR1 as LGHNA and CDR2 as YSLEER. The CDR3 runs 16 residues. CDR3 loop: CASSQVGGGYNSPLHF. In DNA form, the CDR3 reads TGCGCCAGCAGCCAAGTGGGAGGGGGATATAATTCACCCCTCCACTTT.

This clonotype was observed a few times. The chain combines TRBV5-1 with TRBJ2-7; D is uncertain. The CDR3 is made up of 15 amino acids. Germline V gives CDR1 SGHRS, CDR2 YFSETQ. V lost 4 bases and J lost 1, with 15 bases in between. CDR3 in amino acids: CASSLSSDGSYEQYF. The CDR3 DNA follows: TGCGCCAGCAGCCTCTCCTCGGACGGTTCCTACGAGCAGTACTTC.

J is TRBJ1-3 and V is TRBV6-5; D gene ambiguous. V lost 4 bases and J lost 4, with 14 bases in between. The CDR3 loop spans 15 amino acids. The germline CDR1 and CDR2 sequences are MNHEY and SVGAGI. The CDR3 region is CASSSHPQGGNTIYF. The CDR3 coding sequence is TGTGCCAGCAGTTCACACCCACAAGGGGGAAACACCATATATTTT.

V usage is TRBV6-2 or TRBV6-3 and J usage is TRBJ2-3; no reliable D call. CDR3 length: 13 amino acids. V gave up 6 bases and J gave up 2 bases, with 9 bases separating them. The V gene's germline CDR1 is MNHEY and CDR2 SVGEGT. Here the CDR3 DNA reads TGTGCCAGCAGGCGCGCCATCACAGATACGCAGTATTTT. It is translated as CASRRAITDTQYF.

This clonotype was detected only a few times. The chain carries TRBV5-1 and TRBJ1-4, with no clear D. CDR3 size: 12 residues. The germline CDR1 and CDR2 sequences are SGHRS and YFSETQ. The CDR3 region has the DNA TGCGCGGCCGGGCCTAATAATGAAAAACTGTTTTTT. This sequence encodes CAAGPNNEKLFF.

This clonotype was observed a few times. This chain links TRBV11-1 with TRBJ1-3, with a tentative D call TRBD1 (6 bases). Germline V lookup: CDR1 SGHAT, CDR2 FQDESV (reference sequence). The CDR3 extends over 18 amino acids. The V gene lost 1 base and the J gene lost 0 bases, with 16 bases spanning the gap. The CDR3 loop is CASSLEGDGEYSGNTIYF. CDR3 coding DNA: TGTGCCAGCAGCTTAGAGGGGGACGGTGAATACTCTGGAAACACCATATATTTT.

This clonotype was seen more than once but under ten times. The chain recombines TRBV5-1 with TRBJ1-1; tentative D call: TRBD1 (5 bases). The CDR3 runs 15 residues. From germline, CDR1 is SGHRS and CDR2 YFSETQ. V was clipped by 6 bases and J by 0 bases, with 15 bases between them. The CDR3 here is CASKVTVAMNTEAFF. The CDR3 bases are TGCGCCAGCAAGGTGACAGTTGCCATGAACACTGAAGCTTTCTTT.